This T cell receptor beta chain comes out of a study of Graves' ophthalmopathy and Graves' hyperthyroidism. About the research overall: Prior to any treatment, peripheral blood was collected at the time of initial diagnosis.

A word on this clonotype: Its matching antigen is unknown.

Amplification targeted the TCR beta CDR3 regions, with RNA transcripts as the source material. Scientists carried out first-round RT-PCR using HTBI primers and then a second-round multiplex PCR. TCRdb re-analysed the multiplex PCR reads in MiXCR, keeping a single row per CDR3 protein. This sample has almost 750,000 distinct CDR3 sequences, with roughly 40% found just once. Findings and caveats of the study: Both a roughly 70% sensitivity and an approximately 74% specificity characterized the model's predictions of ophthalmopathy progression. With about 86% sensitivity and approximately 79% specificity, a 13-signature model separated ophthalmopathy from stable hyperthyroidism.

From germline, CDR1 is SGHTA and CDR2 FQGNSA. The length of the CDR3 is 16 residues. Losses at the gene ends were 1 base for V and 4 bases for J; bases not matched to a gene: 7. This receptor was taken from an adult man with Graves' ophthalmopathy. The V call is TRBV7-2, the J call TRBJ2-7; 10 nucleotides agree with TRBD2. The sequencing sample was made of peripheral blood. CDR3 nucleotide sequence: TGTGCCAGCAGCTTAGTTTCAGCGGGAGGGGAATACGAGCAGTACTTC. It is translated as CASSLVSAGGEYEQYF.